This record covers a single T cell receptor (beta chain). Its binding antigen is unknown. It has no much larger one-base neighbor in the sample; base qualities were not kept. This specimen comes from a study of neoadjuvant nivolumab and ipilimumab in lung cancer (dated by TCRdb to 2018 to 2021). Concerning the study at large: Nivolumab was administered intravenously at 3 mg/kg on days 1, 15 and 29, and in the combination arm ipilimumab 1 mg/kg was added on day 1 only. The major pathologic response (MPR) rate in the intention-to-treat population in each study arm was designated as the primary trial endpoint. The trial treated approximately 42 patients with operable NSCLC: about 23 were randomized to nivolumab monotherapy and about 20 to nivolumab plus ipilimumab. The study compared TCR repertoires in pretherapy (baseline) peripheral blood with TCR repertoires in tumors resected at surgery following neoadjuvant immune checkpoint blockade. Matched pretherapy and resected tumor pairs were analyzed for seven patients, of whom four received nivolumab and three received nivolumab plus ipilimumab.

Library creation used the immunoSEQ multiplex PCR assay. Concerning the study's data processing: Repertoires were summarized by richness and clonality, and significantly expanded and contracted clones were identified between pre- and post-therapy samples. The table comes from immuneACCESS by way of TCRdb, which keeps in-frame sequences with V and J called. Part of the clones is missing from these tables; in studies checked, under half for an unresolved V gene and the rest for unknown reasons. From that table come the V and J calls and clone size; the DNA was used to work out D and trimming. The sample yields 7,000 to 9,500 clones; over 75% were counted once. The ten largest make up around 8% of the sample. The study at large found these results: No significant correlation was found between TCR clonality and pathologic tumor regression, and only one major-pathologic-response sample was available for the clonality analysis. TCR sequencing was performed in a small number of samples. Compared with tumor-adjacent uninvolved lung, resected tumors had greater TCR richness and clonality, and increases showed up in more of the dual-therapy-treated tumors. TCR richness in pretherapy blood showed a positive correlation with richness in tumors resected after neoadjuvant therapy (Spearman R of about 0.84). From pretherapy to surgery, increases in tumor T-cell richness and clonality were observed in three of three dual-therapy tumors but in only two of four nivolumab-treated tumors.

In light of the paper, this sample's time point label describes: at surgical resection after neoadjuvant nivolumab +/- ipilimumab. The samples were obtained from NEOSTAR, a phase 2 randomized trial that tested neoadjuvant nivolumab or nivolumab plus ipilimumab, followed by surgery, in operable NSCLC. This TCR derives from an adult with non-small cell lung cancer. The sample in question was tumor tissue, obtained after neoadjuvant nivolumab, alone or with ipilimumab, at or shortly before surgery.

This receptor carries the CDR3 CASSFGGLEEKLFF. Read as DNA, the sequence is TGTGCCAGCAGCTTTGGGGGACTGGAAGAAAAACTGTTTTTT. The chain links TRBV5-4 with TRBJ1-4; TRBD1 is a possible D gene, resting on 5 matching bases. Inclusive of the bounding cysteine and phenylalanine, the CDR3 is 14 residues long. Only the CDR3 region is kept as DNA, spanning 42 bases read in frame from base 1. CDR1 and CDR2 are read off the germline V gene (reference sequence) as SGHNT and YYREEE. V loses 2 bases of germline sequence and J loses 8 bases, and the interval between the two ends is 13 bases.